Shown below are 32 T cell receptor beta chains from a single sample sequenced in a study of a mutant IDH1 vaccine in newly diagnosed glioma. The time point here: week 35, safety follow-up. Doses comprised 300 ug of mutant IDH1 20-mer peptide each, plus topical imiquimod. The repertoire was sequenced with immunoSEQ multiplex PCR; TCRdb's copy has only in-frame clones and lacks some. This sample yields about 69,000 clones, of which around 86% are seen a single time; about 2% belongs to the top ten. These receptors' targets are unknown. The sequences come from PBMCs, collected from a glioma patient whose treatment included an IDH1 peptide vaccine. These receptor sequences come from a young man with glioma.

CDR3 nucleotide sequence: TGTGCCAGCAGCTTGACTAGCGGGAGGGGGTACGAGCAGTACTTC. Protein product: CASSLTSGRGYEQYF. The chain carries TRBV7-9 and TRBJ2-7; 14 bases fit TRBD2. Germline loops: CDR1 SEHNR, CDR2 FQNEAQ (reference sequence). This CDR3 has 15 amino acids. Losses at the gene ends were 3 bases for V and 4 bases for J; bases not matched to a gene: 2.

The chain uses TRBV5-1 and TRBJ2-7, with 7 bases identical to TRBD2. From germline, CDR1 is SGHRS and CDR2 YFSETQ. V shed 2 bases and J 0 bases; nucleotides not matched to a gene: 5. The CDR3 is 15 residues long. The CDR3 region has the DNA TGCGCCAGCAGCTTCGGGGGGAGGAGCTCCTACGAGCAGTACTTC. This translates into CASSFGGRSSYEQYF. Supplemented by reference TRBV5-1 and TRBJ2-7, the full variable domain reads KAGVTQTPRYLIKTRGQQVTLSCSPISGHRSVSWYQQTPGQGLQFLFEYFSETQRNKGNFPGRFSGRQFSNSRSEMNVSTLELGDSALYLCASSFGGRSSYEQYFGPGTRLTVT.

The V gene is TRBV19, the J gene TRBJ2-7, with TRBD1 as a possible D gene (6 bases). V lost 5 bases and J lost 7, with 21 bases in between. The CDR3 is 15 amino acids. Germline loops: CDR1 LNHDA, CDR2 SQIVND (reference sequence). The CDR3 spells CASSSGQLFSVEQYF. The CDR3 DNA reads as TGTGCCAGTAGTTCCGGACAGCTTTTTTCGGTAGAGCAGTACTTC.

The CDR3 sequence: CASSQTRKVYGYTF. CDR3 sequence (DNA): TGCGCCAGCAGTCAAACAAGAAAGGTCTATGGCTACACCTTC. The genes are TRBV23-1 and TRBJ1-2; D remains ambiguous. TRBV23-1 is an ORF; its function is uncertain. The V end was cut by 2 bases, the J end by 4 bases, with 11 bases between. This CDR3 region has 14 residues.

The count of this clone is one. As DNA, the CDR3 is TGTGCCAGCAGCTTAGCGCTTAAGGGCGAAGCTTTCTTT. Translated, it gives CASSLALKGEAFF. The chain is built from TRBV7-2 and TRBJ1-1; D is uncertain. Germline V gene data show CDR1 as SGHTA and CDR2 as FQGNSA. V lost 0 bases, J lost 8 bases, and 10 bases lay in between. The CDR3 contains 13 residues.

The chain carries TRBV7-8 and TRBJ1-4; 9 bases match TRBD1. From germline, CDR1 is SGHVS and CDR2 FQNEAQ. This CDR3 has 14 amino acids. J gave up 8 bases and V 5 bases, and 6 bases lay outside the gene matches. Here the CDR3 DNA reads TGTGCCAGCAGCGTAGGACAGGGGAACGAAAAACTGTTTTTT. It is translated as CASSVGQGNEKLFF.

The CDR3, as DNA: TGTGCCAGCAGCTTACTCCCGGGACAGGAGAACACCGGGGAGCTGTTTTTT. Translated: CASSLLPGQENTGELFF. V is TRBV7-3 and J is TRBJ2-2; the match to TRBD1 covers 8 bases. CDR1 and CDR2 (germline): SGHTA, FQGTGA. This CDR3 is built from 17 residues. J gave up 1 base and V 2 bases, and 6 bases lay outside the gene matches.

V is TRBV19 and J is TRBJ1-5, with D possibly matching TRBD1 (6 bases). With 6 bases removed from V and 7 bases from J, the gap between germline ends came to 13 bases. This CDR3 comprises 13 residues. In germline, CDR1 is LNHDA, CDR2 SQIVND (reference sequence). CDR3 loop: CASSPSGVQPQHF. The CDR3 DNA is TGTGCCAGTAGCCCCTCAGGGGTCCAGCCCCAGCATTTT.

This clone came up a few times. CDR3 coding DNA: TGTGCCAGCAGCGTGTCGACAGGGGGGTATGAAAAACTGTTTTTT. Translating it yields CASSVSTGGYEKLFF. J is TRBJ1-4 and V is TRBV9, with 9 bases matching TRBD1. With V trimmed by 2 bases and J by 6 bases, 5 bases remained unmatched. Germline lookup yields CDR1 SGDLS and CDR2 YYNGEE. The CDR3 has 15 residues. The whole variable domain, filled in from reference TRBV9 and TRBJ1-4, reads DSGVTQTPKHLITATGQRVTLRCSPRSGDLSVYWYQQSLDQGLQFLIQYYNGEERAKGNILERFSAQQFPDLHSELNLSSLELGDSALYFCASSVSTGGYEKLFFGSGTQLSVL.

This rearrangement joins TRBV7-3 to TRBJ1-1, with D possibly being TRBD1 (6 bases). The V end lost 0 bases, the J end lost 1 base, and 15 bases lay between the germline ends. The germline V gene has CDR1 SGHTA and CDR2 FQGTGA. This CDR3 region has 17 residues. In nucleotides, the CDR3 is TGTGCCAGCAGCTTAACGCCGGGGGGCAGGACGAACACTGAAGCTTTCTTT. Translating it yields CASSLTPGGRTNTEAFF.

The J gene is TRBJ2-3, the V gene TRBV10-1; D ambiguous. Per the germline V gene, CDR1 is WNHNN and CDR2 is SYGVQD (reference sequence). CDR3 size: 13 residues. Trimming removed 2 bases at V and 2 bases at J, with 5 bases between. The CDR3 bases are TGCGCCAGCAGTGAGGACAACACAGATACGCAGTATTTT. As protein: CASSEDNTDTQYF.

The chain carries TRBV30 and TRBJ2-7, with 7 positions matching TRBD1. The CDR3 has 12 residues. Per germline, CDR1 GTSNPN and CDR2 SVGIG (reference sequence). V lost 4 bases and J lost 4; bases outside the gene matches: 4. This CDR3 is CAWKGARYEQYF. The CDR3 region has the DNA TGTGCCTGGAAGGGGGCCCGTTACGAGCAGTACTTC.

This chain links TRBV4-2 with TRBJ2-1; 10 bases are shared with TRBD2. Germline assignment: CDR1 LGHNA and CDR2 YNFKEQ. This CDR3 is 15 amino acids long. Trimming at V came to 5 bases and at J to 4 bases, leaving 5 bases not matched to a gene. CDR3 DNA sequence: TGTGCCAGCAGCTTCCAGCGGGAGGGTTACAATGAGCAGTTCTTC. Its protein is CASSFQREGYNEQFF.

V and J are TRBV5-1 and TRBJ1-3, with 9 bases fitting TRBD1. The ends lost 4 bases at V and 4 bases at J; junction bases unmatched: 12. The germline V gene encodes CDR1 SGHRS and CDR2 YFSETQ. This CDR3 spans 17 amino acids. The CDR3 sequence is CASSPDSTGGSGNTIYF. The CDR3 region has the DNA TGCGCCAGCAGCCCGGACTCGACAGGGGGTTCAGGAAACACCATATATTTT. The complete variable domain, with remaining parts taken from reference TRBV5-1 and TRBJ1-3, reads KAGVTQTPRYLIKTRGQQVTLSCSPISGHRSVSWYQQTPGQGLQFLFEYFSETQRNKGNFPGRFSGRQFSNSRSEMNVSTLELGDSALYLCASSPDSTGGSGNTIYFGEGSWLTVV.

The chain has TRBV2 and TRBJ2-2, with D tentatively TRBD1 (6 bases). The CDR3 extends over 14 amino acids. Trimming pared 11 bases from V and 4 bases from J, leaving 17 bases between. Germline CDR1 and CDR2: SNHLY and FYNNEI. CDR3 DNA sequence: TGTGCCGGAAGCCAAGGGGGTCCCACCGGGGAGCTGTTTTTT. This translates into CAGSQGGPTGELFF.

J is TRBJ1-3 and V is TRBV19, with no clear D. The CDR3 runs to 14 residues. V lost 3 bases and J lost 1, with 7 bases in between. Germline V lookup: CDR1 LNHDA, CDR2 SQIVND (reference sequence). CDR3 DNA sequence: TGTGCCAGTAGTATGATGGTATCTGGAAACACCATATATTTT. It codes for CASSMMVSGNTIYF.

The J gene is TRBJ2-7, the V gene TRBV5-6; the match to TRBD1 covers 11 bases. CDR3 length: 18 residues. Germline V gene lookup returns CDR1 SGHDT and CDR2 YYEEEE. V shed 4 bases, J shed 2 bases, and the junction held 14 bases outside the gene matches. The CDR3 bases are TGTGCCAGCAGCCAGATGGGAATGAGGACAGGGGGCGCCTACGAGCAGTACTTC. Encoded protein: CASSQMGMRTGGAYEQYF.

The V and J genes are TRBV15 and TRBJ2-1, with a tentative D call TRBD2 (6 bases). The V gene's germline CDR1 is LNHNV and CDR2 YYDKDF (reference sequence). The CDR3 is 15 amino acids. V shed 5 bases and J shed 6 bases, with 17 bases lying between them. The CDR3 loop is CATSGLSQGGNEQFF. The CDR3 DNA sequence: TGTGCCACCAGCGGACTCAGCCAGGGAGGCAATGAGCAGTTCTTC. Supplemented by reference TRBV15 and TRBJ2-1, the full variable domain reads DAMVIQNPRYQVTQFGKPVTLSCSQTLNHNVMYWYQQKSSQAPKLLFHYYDKDFNNEADTPDNFQSRRPNTSFCFLDIRSPGLGDTAMYLCATSGLSQGGNEQFFGPGTRLTVL.

The chain recombines TRBV6-4 with TRBJ1-5; a weak D match, TRBD1 (5 bases). The CDR3 runs 14 residues. V lost 6 bases and J 5 bases, leaving 14 bases between the germline ends. The germline V gene has CDR1 MRHNA and CDR2 SNTAGT. The DNA of the CDR3 is TGTGCCAGCAGCGCTTGGCTAGGGGATCAGCCCCAGCATTTT. Translated: CASSAWLGDQPQHF.

V usage is TRBV6-1 and J usage is TRBJ1-2; a possible D gene is TRBD1 (6 bases). CDR1 and CDR2 (germline): MNHNS, SASEGT. V lost 2 bases to trimming and J lost 5 bases, with 9 bases between them. The CDR3 extends over 13 amino acids. The CDR3 is CASSEWGPYGYTF. The CDR3 region has the DNA TGTGCCAGCAGTGAATGGGGGCCGTATGGCTACACCTTC.

The chain carries TRBV4-2 and TRBJ2-3; no definite D call. Trimming removed 6 bases at V and 3 bases at J, with 7 bases between. CDR3 length: 12 amino acids. CDR1 and CDR2 (germline): LGHNA, YNFKEQ. The CDR3 region is CASSRETDTQYF. CDR3 nucleotides: TGTGCCAGCAGTCGAGAAACAGATACGCAGTATTTT.

The chain couples TRBV28 to TRBJ1-2; D uncertain. Germline-derived CDR1 and CDR2 are MDHEN and SYDVKM. Deletions cut 2 bases from V and 4 bases from J, with 5 bases between. The CDR3 spans 12 residues. For the CDR3, the DNA is TGTGCCAGCAGTTTAGAAGGCTATGGCTACACCTTC. Translating it yields CASSLEGYGYTF.

V is TRBV9 and J is TRBJ1-2; perhaps TRBD1 as D (5 bases). CDR1 and CDR2 (germline): SGDLS, YYNGEE. Trimming cost V 0 bases and J 7 bases, with 10 bases left between them. This CDR3 comprises 13 residues. In DNA form, the CDR3 reads TGTGCCAGCAGCGTAGGGGCGAGGGGTGGCTACACCTTC. Its protein product is CASSVGARGGYTF.

V usage is TRBV7-9 and J usage is TRBJ1-4; D call uncertain. V lost 1 base and J lost 8, with 5 bases in between. Germline CDR1 and CDR2: SEHNR and FQNEAQ (reference sequence). The CDR3 runs to 12 residues. The CDR3 spells CASSLVREKLFF. For the CDR3, the DNA is TGTGCCAGCAGCTTAGTTCGGGAAAAACTGTTTTTT.

The rearrangement joins TRBV5-1 to TRBJ2-5; 7 positions agree with TRBD2. Germline values: CDR1 SGHRS, CDR2 YFSETQ. This CDR3 contains 14 residues. Trimming cost V 4 bases and J 7 bases; bases outside gene matches: 10. The CDR3 DNA is TGCGCCAGCAGCATTCGGACTAGGCAGTCGACCCAGTACTTC. It is translated as CASSIRTRQSTQYF.

The V call is TRBV29-1, the J call TRBJ2-2, with 9 bases identical to TRBD2. Germline V gene lookup returns CDR1 SQVTM and CDR2 ANQGSEA. This CDR3 contains 14 residues. The junction had 6 bases not matched to a gene; V was cut back by 7 bases and J by 3 bases. The CDR3 loop is CSAKVAGDTGELFF. The CDR3 DNA follows: TGCAGCGCCAAGGTAGCGGGAGACACCGGGGAGCTGTTTTTT.

The V gene is TRBV5-5, the J gene TRBJ1-5, with D possibly matching TRBD1 (6 bases). Per the germline V gene, CDR1 is SGHKS and CDR2 is YYEKEE (reference sequence). Trimming shortened V by 2 bases and J by 6 bases, and 12 bases separated the two germline ends. The CDR3 totals 14 residues. CDR3 DNA sequence: TGTGCCAGCAGCTTTACAGGGAATTCTCAGCCCCAGCATTTT. Amino acids: CASSFTGNSQPQHF. The complete variable domain, with remaining parts taken from reference TRBV5-5 and TRBJ1-5, reads DAGVTQSPTHLIKTRGQQVTLRCSPISGHKSVSWYQQVLGQGPQFIFQYYEKEERGRGNFPDRFSARQFPNYSSELNVNALLLGDSALYLCASSFTGNSQPQHFGDGTRLSIL.

The V gene is TRBV2, the J gene TRBJ2-7; 7 bases align to TRBD1. The junction had 15 bases not matched to a gene; V was cut back by 7 bases and J by 3 bases. Germline V gene data show CDR1 as SNHLY and CDR2 as FYNNEI. CDR3 length equals 16 residues. This CDR3 reads CASTGRLQGIGYEQYF. CDR3 in DNA: TGTGCCAGCACGGGGCGCCTACAGGGGATAGGCTACGAGCAGTACTTC.

On this clone: Germline and junction disagree at one end, which may indicate a read error. V is TRBV27 and J is TRBJ2-7, with 9 bases that match TRBD2. The CDR3 is 14 residues long. CDR1 is MNHEY and CDR2 is SMNVEV in the germline V gene (reference sequence). The CDR3 coding sequence is TGTGCCAGCAGTCAACTACTAGCGGGCTCTCCTACGACATTC. This translates into CASSQLLAGSPTTF.

The chain links TRBV7-8 to TRBJ2-4; no reliable D call. V lost 4 bases and J 0 bases, leaving 13 bases between the germline ends. Germline V gene sequence: CDR1 SGHVS, CDR2 FQNEAQ. The CDR3 is 16 residues long. CDR3 DNA: TGTGCCAGCAGCTCCTTCTTTCGTCTAGCCAAAAACATTCAGTACTTC. Its translation: CASSSFFRLAKNIQYF.

The chain couples TRBV4-2 to TRBJ1-1, with D possibly being TRBD1 (5 bases). Germline-derived CDR1 and CDR2 are LGHNA and YNFKEQ. This CDR3 region has 14 residues. The V and J ends lost 3 bases and 7 bases respectively, with 15 bases between them. The CDR3 DNA is TGTGCCAGCAGCCAGGGACGGGTACGTGGTGAAGCTTTCTTT. As protein: CASSQGRVRGEAFF.

This chain connects TRBV29-1 to TRBJ2-3; perhaps TRBD2 as D (5 bases). Trimming pared 4 bases from V and 0 bases from J, leaving 14 bases between. The CDR3 loop spans 15 amino acids. CDR1 is SQVTM, CDR2 ANQGSEA, per germline. The CDR3 loop reads CSVGRTGTSTDTQYF. The CDR3 region has the DNA TGCAGCGTTGGTCGGACTGGCACTAGCACAGATACGCAGTATTTT.